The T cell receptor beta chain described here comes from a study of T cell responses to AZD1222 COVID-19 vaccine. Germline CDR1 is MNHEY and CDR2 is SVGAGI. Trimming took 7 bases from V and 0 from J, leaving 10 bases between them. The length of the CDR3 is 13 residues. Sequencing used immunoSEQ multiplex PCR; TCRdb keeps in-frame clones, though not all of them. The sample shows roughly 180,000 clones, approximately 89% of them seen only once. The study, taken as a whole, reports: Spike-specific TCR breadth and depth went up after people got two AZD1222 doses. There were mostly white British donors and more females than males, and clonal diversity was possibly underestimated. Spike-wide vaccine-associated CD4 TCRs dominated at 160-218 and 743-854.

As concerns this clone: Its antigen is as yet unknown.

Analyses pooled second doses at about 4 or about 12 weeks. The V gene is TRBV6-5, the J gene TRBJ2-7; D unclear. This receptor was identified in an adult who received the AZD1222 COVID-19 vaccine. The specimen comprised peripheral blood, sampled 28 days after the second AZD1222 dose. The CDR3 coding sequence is TGTGCCAGCACCTTGCCAACCTCCTACGAGCAGTACTTC. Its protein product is CASTLPTSYEQYF.